This TCR beta chain was recorded in a study of tumor-infiltrating lymphocytes in primary liver carcinoma. Findings of the study overall: Researchers report that only about 7-24% of top clones turned up in all five tumor regions.

From unsorted bulk tissue weighing roughly 19-32 mg, DNA and RNA were co-extracted. These patients lived with chronic HBV infection and had never been treated. Every one of the tumor samples had a viable tumor cell content above 75%. CDR3 length: 14 residues. CDR1 is SEHNR and CDR2 is FQNEAQ in the germline V gene (reference sequence). Researchers generated TCR beta cDNA from about 530 ng of total RNA, relying on a constant-region primer. Three nested multiplex PCR rounds, a slightly modified ARM-PCR method, built the TCR beta libraries. Two initial PCR rounds of about 11 cycles each paired TRBV1-TRBV30 forward primers with a C-beta reverse primer. TCRdb reanalysed the multiplex PCR reads using MiXCR and keeps one entry per CDR3 protein. Here the sample spans roughly 100,000 distinct CDR3 sequences, roughly 80% being singletons. To note about this clonotype: Its antigen is unidentified. At one of its ends the junction is not consistent with the germline gene, which may arise from a read error.

Material for sequencing was liver tumor tissue from sampling region 3. The subset denotes: tumor region T3, left-lateral pole. The gene calls are TRBV7-9 and TRBJ1-1; D may be TRBD1 (5 bases). This receptor was taken from a man aged 40-50 years with primary liver carcinoma and hepatitis B virus infection. The DNA for the CDR3 is TGTGCCAGCAGCTTAGTGGGGGGAAACACTGAAACTTTCTTT. Amino acids: CASSLVGGNTETFF.